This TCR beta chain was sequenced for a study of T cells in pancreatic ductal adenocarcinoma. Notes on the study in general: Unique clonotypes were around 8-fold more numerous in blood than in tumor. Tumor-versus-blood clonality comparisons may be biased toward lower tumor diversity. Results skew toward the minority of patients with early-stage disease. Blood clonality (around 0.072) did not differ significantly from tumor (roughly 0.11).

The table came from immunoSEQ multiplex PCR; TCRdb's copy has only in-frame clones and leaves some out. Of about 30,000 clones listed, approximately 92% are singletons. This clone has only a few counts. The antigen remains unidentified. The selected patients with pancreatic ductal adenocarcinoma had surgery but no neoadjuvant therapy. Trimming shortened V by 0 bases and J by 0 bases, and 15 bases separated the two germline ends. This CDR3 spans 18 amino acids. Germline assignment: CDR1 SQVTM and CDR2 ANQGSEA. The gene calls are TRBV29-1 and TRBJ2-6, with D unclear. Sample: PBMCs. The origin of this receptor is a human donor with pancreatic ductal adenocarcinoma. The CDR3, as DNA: TGCAGCGTTGAAGATTCACCAAAACCGGGCTCTGGGGCCAACGTCCTGACTTTC. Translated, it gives CSVEDSPKPGSGANVLTF.